A selection of T cell receptor beta chains follows, all from one sample in a study of shared clonotypes between healthy human individuals. Clones were sequenced by immunoSEQ multiplex PCR, and TCRdb holds only the in-frame ones, with some missing. Of around 1,000,000 clones listed, 60% to 85% are singletons. The sequenced material came from memory CD4+ T cells from PBMCs. These receptors originate from a man younger than 30 in good health. Some clones in this sample may be carry-over from other donors' samples. Both conserved end residues are part of each CDR3. Each record gives: V gene, J gene, CDR3 protein.

v_gene: TRBV2
j_gene: TRBJ1-1
CDR3aa: CASSVRTSVTEAFF

v_gene: TRBV30
j_gene: TRBJ2-4
CDR3aa: CAWSVRFQGEAKNIQYF

v_gene: TRBV4-2
j_gene: TRBJ2-3
CDR3aa: CASSQEPHISTDTQYF

v_gene: TRBV7-2
j_gene: TRBJ2-2
CDR3aa: CASSLGRGNTGELFF

v_gene: TRBV7-6
j_gene: TRBJ2-1
CDR3aa: CASSLGSTSGTYNEQFF

v_gene: TRBV2
j_gene: TRBJ2-2
CDR3aa: CASSGTRTANTGELFF

v_gene: TRBV5-4
j_gene: TRBJ2-7
CDR3aa: CASSPGGLAGGLSYEQYF

v_gene: TRBV5-6
j_gene: TRBJ2-7
CDR3aa: CASSVAGTSTYEQYF

v_gene: TRBV10-3
j_gene: TRBJ2-7
CDR3aa: CAIGKGQAYEQYF

v_gene: TRBV5-1
j_gene: TRBJ2-7
CDR3aa: CASSWVGETSGRYEQYF

v_gene: TRBV28
j_gene: TRBJ2-4
CDR3aa: CASSPRTGVAKNIQYF

v_gene: TRBV5-1
j_gene: TRBJ2-7
CDR3aa: CASSLSGSRSYEQYF

v_gene: TRBV6-5
j_gene: TRBJ2-7
CDR3aa: CASRGTEPYEQYF

v_gene: TRBV7-6
j_gene: TRBJ2-7
CDR3aa: CASSLKGDRAPLEQYF

v_gene: TRBV28
j_gene: TRBJ2-1
CDR3aa: CASTSTGLAKGGVSNEQFF

v_gene: TRBV5-1
j_gene: TRBJ2-4
CDR3aa: CASSRAGGRDIQYF

v_gene: TRBV27
j_gene: TRBJ1-6
CDR3aa: CASPHPALGAGSPLHF

v_gene: TRBV18
j_gene: TRBJ1-3
CDR3aa: CASSPGRQGSGNTIYF

v_gene: TRBV27
j_gene: TRBJ2-7
CDR3aa: CASSLEGANEQYF

v_gene: TRBV5-1
j_gene: TRBJ2-5
CDR3aa: CASSIRTGEETQYF

v_gene: TRBV28
j_gene: TRBJ2-3
CDR3aa: CASSPGGKTDTQYF

v_gene: TRBV5-1
j_gene: TRBJ2-5
CDR3aa: CASSVGPRQETQYF

v_gene: TRBV19
j_gene: TRBJ1-2
CDR3aa: CASSHAPNYGYTF

v_gene: TRBV30
j_gene: TRBJ2-1
CDR3aa: CAWDDLAGEKNEQFF

v_gene: TRBV4-1
j_gene: TRBJ2-3
CDR3aa: CASSQAVDTQYF

v_gene: TRBV5-1
j_gene: TRBJ2-5
CDR3aa: CASSFSPPETQYF

v_gene: TRBV9
j_gene: TRBJ1-1
CDR3aa: CASSVAAKMNTEAFF

v_gene: TRBV5-4
j_gene: TRBJ2-7
CDR3aa: CASTLGVNSGGSYEQYF

v_gene: TRBV7-8
j_gene: TRBJ1-1
CDR3aa: CASSRVTGMNTEAFF

v_gene: TRBV5-1
j_gene: TRBJ2-3
CDR3aa: CASGRGGSPSTDTQYF

v_gene: TRBV7-6
j_gene: TRBJ2-1
CDR3aa: CASTPGVAGGDNEQFF

v_gene: TRBV28
j_gene: TRBJ1-5
CDR3aa: CASSPTTGANQPQHF

v_gene: TRBV5-1
j_gene: TRBJ1-4
CDR3aa: CASSPGQGSGEKLFF

v_gene: TRBV28
j_gene: TRBJ2-4
CDR3aa: CASSSGVVGIQYF

v_gene: TRBV25-1
j_gene: TRBJ2-2
CDR3aa: CASTRGTDTYTGELFF

v_gene: TRBV18
j_gene: TRBJ1-5
CDR3aa: CASSPEGGGGNQPQHF

v_gene: TRBV21-1
j_gene: TRBJ1-5
CDR3aa: CVSKGRVGNQPQHF

v_gene: TRBV5-1
j_gene: TRBJ1-2
CDR3aa: CASSLGHVRRPGYGYTF

v_gene: TRBV28
j_gene: TRBJ1-1
CDR3aa: CASSFQRVSEAFF

v_gene: TRBV6-1
j_gene: TRBJ1-2
CDR3aa: CASSDRVFYGYTF

v_gene: TRBV27
j_gene: TRBJ2-7
CDR3aa: CASTLTGTGQLREQYF

v_gene: TRBV7-8
j_gene: TRBJ1-2
CDR3aa: CASHRRAGRPLGSYGYTF

v_gene: TRBV5-6
j_gene: TRBJ1-3
CDR3aa: CASSFRLTGLAGNTIYF

v_gene: TRBV6-5
j_gene: TRBJ1-3
CDR3aa: CASSYGQAASGNTIYF

v_gene: TRBV15
j_gene: TRBJ2-3
CDR3aa: CATSRDNSPGRDTQYF